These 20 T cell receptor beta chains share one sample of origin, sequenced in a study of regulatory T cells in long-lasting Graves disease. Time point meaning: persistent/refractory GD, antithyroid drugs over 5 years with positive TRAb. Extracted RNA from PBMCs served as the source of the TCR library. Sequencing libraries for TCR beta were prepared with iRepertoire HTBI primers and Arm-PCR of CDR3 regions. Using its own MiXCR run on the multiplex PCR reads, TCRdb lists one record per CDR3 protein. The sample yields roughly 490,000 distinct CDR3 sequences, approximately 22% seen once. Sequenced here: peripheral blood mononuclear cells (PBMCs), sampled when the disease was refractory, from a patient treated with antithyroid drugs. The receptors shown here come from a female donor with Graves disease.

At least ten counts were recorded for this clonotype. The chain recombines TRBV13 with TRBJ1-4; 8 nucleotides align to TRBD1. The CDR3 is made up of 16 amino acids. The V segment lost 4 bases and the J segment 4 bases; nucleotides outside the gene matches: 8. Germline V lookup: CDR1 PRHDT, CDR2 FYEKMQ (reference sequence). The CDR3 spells CASSSRGTGRNEKLFF. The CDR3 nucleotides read TGTGCCAGCAGCTCCCGTGGGACAGGCCGTAATGAAAAACTGTTTTTT.

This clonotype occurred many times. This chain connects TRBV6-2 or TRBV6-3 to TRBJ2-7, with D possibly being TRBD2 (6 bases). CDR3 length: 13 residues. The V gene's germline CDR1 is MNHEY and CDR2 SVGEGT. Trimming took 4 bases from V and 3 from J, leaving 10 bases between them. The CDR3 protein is CASSFGGGYEQYF. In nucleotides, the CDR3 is TGTGCCAGCAGTTTTGGGGGAGGCTACGAGCAGTACTTC.

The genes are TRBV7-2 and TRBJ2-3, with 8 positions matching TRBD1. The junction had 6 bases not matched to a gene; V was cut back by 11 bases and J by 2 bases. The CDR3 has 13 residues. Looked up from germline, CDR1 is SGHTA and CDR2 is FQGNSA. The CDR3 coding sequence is TGTGCCGGGAGGACAGGGAACACAGATACGCAGTATTTT. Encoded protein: CAGRTGNTDTQYF. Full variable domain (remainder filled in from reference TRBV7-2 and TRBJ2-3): GAGVSQSPSNKVTEKGKDVELRCDPISGHTALYWYRQSLGQGLEFLIYFQGNSAPDKSGLPSDRFSAERTGGSVSTLTIQRTQQEDSAVYLCAGRTGNTDTQYFGPGTRLTVL.

In DNA form, the CDR3 reads TGTGCCAGTATAGGCGGGGGTAGCAATCAGCCCCAGCATTTT. It specifies CASIGGGSNQPQHF. V is TRBV19 and J is TRBJ1-5; D may be TRBD1 (5 bases). Germline V gene sequence: CDR1 LNHDA, CDR2 SQIVND (reference sequence). V was cut by 7 bases and J by 0 bases, with 10 bases left in between. This CDR3 spans 14 amino acids. The full variable domain, completed using reference TRBV19 and TRBJ1-5, is DGGITQSPKYLFRKEGQNVTLSCEQNLNHDAMYWYRQDPGQGLRLIYYSQIVNDFQKGDIAEGYSVSREKKESFPLTVTSAQKNPTAFYLCASIGGGSNQPQHFGDGTRLSIL.

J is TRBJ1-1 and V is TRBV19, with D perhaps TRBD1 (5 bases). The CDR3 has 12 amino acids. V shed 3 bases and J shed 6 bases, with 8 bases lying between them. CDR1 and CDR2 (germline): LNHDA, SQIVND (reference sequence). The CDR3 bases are TGTGCCAGTAGTATCGGGGCCGCTGAAGCTTTCTTT. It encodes CASSIGAAEAFF.

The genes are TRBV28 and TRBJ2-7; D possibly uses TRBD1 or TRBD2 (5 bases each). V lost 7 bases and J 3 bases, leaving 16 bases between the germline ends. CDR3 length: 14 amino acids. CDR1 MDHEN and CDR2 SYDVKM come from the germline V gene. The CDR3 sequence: CASTYTGTLYEQYF. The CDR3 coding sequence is TGTGCCAGCACATATACCGGGACCCTCTACGAGCAGTACTTC.

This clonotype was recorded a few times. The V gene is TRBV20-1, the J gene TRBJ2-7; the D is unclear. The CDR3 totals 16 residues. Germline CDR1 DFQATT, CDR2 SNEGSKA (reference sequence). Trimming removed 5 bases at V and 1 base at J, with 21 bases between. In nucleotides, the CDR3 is TGCAGTGCTTGGACGGCCCACGATGTCCCGTCCTACGAGCAGTACTTC. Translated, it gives CSAWTAHDVPSYEQYF.

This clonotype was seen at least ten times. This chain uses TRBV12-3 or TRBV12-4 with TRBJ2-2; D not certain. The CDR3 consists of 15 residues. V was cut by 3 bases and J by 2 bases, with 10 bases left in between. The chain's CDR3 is CASSFAAGNTGELFF. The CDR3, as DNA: TGTGCCAGCAGTTTTGCGGCAGGAAACACCGGGGAGCTGTTTTTT.

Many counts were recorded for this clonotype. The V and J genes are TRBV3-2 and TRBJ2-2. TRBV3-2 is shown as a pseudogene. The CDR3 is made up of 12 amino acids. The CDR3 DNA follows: TGTGCCAGCAGTTCTTTCACCGGGGAGCTGTTTTTT. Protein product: CASSSFTGELFF.

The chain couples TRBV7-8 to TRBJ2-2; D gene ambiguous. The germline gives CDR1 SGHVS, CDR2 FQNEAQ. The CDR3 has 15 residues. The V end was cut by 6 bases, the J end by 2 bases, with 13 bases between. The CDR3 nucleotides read TGTGCCAGCAGATTTGGGCGGCCTAACACCGGGGAGCTGTTTTTT. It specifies CASRFGRPNTGELFF.

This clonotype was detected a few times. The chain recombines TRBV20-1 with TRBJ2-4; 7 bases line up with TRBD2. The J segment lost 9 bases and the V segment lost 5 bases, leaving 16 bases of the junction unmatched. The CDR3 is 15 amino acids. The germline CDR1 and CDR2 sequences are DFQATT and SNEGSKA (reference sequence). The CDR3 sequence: CSAQPAGPTGGIQYF. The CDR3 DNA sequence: TGCAGTGCTCAGCCCGCCGGGCCTACGGGGGGCATTCAGTACTTC.

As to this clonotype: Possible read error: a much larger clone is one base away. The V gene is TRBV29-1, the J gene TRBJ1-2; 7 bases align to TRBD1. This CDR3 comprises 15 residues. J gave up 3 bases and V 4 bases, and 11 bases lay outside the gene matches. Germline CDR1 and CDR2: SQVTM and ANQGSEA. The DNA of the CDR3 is TGCAGCGTTGGGGACAGCACTATCAGGGACTATGGCTACACCTTC. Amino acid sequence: CSVGDSTIRDYGYTF.

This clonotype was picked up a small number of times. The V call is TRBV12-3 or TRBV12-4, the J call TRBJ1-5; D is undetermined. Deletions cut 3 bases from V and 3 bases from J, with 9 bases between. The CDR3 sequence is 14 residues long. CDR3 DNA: TGTGCCAGCAGTTTTCACCAGCCCAATCAGCCCCAGCATTTT. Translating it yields CASSFHQPNQPQHF.

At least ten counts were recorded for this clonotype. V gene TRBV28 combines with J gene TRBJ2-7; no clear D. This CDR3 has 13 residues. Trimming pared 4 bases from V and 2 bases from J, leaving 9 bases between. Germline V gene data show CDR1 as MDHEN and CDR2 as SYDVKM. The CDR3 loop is CASSYRTAYEQYF. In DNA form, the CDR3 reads TGTGCCAGCAGTTATCGAACAGCCTACGAGCAGTACTTC. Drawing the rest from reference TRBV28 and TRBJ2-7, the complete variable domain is DVKVTQSSRYLVKRTGEKVFLECVQDMDHENMFWYRQDPGLGLRLIYFSYDVKMKEKGDIPEGYSVSREKKERFSLILESASTNQTSMYLCASSYRTAYEQYFGPGTRLTVT.

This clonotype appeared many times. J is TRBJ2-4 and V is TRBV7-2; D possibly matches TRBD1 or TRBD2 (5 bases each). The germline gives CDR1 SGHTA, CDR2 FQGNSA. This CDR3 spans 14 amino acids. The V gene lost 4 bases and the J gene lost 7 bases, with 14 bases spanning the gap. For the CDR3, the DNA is TGTGCCAGCAGCTCCCGTGAGGGGTGGAACATTCAGTACTTC. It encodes CASSSREGWNIQYF. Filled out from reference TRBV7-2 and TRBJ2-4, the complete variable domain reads GAGVSQSPSNKVTEKGKDVELRCDPISGHTALYWYRQSLGQGLEFLIYFQGNSAPDKSGLPSDRFSAERTGGSVSTLTIQRTQQEDSAVYLCASSSREGWNIQYFGAGTRLSVL.

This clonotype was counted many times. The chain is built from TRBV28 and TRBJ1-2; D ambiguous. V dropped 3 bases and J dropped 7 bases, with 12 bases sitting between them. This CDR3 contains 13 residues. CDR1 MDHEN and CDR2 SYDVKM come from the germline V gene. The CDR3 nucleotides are TGTGCCAGCAGTTTTTCCGGAATAGCTGGCTACACCTTC. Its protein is CASSFSGIAGYTF.

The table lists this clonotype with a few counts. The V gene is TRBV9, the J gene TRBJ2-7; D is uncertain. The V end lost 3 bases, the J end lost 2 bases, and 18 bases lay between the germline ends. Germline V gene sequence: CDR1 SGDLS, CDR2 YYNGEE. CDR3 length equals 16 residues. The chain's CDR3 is CASSGSAKTLTYEQYF. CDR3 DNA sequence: TGTGCCAGCAGCGGATCGGCTAAGACTTTGACCTACGAGCAGTACTTC. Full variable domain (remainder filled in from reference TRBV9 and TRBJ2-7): DSGVTQTPKHLITATGQRVTLRCSPRSGDLSVYWYQQSLDQGLQFLIQYYNGEERAKGNILERFSAQQFPDLHSELNLSSLELGDSALYFCASSGSAKTLTYEQYFGPGTRLTVT.

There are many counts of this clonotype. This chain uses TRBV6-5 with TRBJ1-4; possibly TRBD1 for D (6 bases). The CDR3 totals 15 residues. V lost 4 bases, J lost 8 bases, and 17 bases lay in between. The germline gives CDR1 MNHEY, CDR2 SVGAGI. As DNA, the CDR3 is TGTGCCAGCAGTTTGGGGAACAACAGGGACGAAAAACTGTTTTTT. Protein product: CASSLGNNRDEKLFF.

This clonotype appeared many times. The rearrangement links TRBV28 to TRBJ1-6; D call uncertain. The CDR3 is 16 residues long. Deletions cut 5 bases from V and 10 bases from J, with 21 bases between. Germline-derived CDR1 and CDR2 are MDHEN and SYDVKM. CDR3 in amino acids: CASSPTPLGARSPLHF. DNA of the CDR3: TGTGCCAGCAGTCCCACCCCACTGGGCGCAAGGTCACCCCTCCACTTT.

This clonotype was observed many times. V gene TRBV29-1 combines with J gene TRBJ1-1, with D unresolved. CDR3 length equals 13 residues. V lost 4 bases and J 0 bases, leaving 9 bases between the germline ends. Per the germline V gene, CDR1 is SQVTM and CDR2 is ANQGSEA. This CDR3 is CSVGNLMNTEAFF. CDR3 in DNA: TGCAGCGTTGGGAATCTCATGAACACTGAAGCTTTCTTT.